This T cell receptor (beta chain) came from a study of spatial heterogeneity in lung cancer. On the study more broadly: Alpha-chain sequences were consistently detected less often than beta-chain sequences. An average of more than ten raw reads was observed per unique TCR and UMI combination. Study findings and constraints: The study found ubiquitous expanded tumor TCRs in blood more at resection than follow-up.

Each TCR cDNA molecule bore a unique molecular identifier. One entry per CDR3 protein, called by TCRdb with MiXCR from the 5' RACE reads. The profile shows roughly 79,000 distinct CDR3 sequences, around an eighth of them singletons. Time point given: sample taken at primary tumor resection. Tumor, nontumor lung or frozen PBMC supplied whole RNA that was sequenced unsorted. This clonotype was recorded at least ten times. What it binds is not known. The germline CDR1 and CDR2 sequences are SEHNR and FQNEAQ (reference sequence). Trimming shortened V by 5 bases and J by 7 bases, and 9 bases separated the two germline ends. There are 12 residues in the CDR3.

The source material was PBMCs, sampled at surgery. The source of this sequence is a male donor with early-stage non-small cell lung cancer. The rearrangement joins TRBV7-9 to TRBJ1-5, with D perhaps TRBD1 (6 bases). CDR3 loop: CASSGGEQPQHF. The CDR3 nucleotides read TGTGCCAGCAGCGGGGGCGAACAGCCCCAGCATTTT.